These T cell receptor beta chains were read from a single sample in a study of T cells in Graves' hyperthyroidism and ophthalmopathy. TCRdb called the multiplex PCR reads again in MiXCR, with one record for every CDR3 protein. The sample has over 350,000 distinct CDR3 sequences, over 13% seen once. Specimen: blood. The source is a man aged 50-60 years with Graves' ophthalmopathy. The CDR3 runs from the conserved cysteine through the conserved F or W. A D gene is named only where the DNA matches it firmly. Only some rows state a clone size, as once, few, many or a class for expanded clones.

-	TRBV11-2	TRBJ2-7	-	CASSLSRNEQYF	TGTGCCAGCAGCTTATCGAGGAACGAGCAGTACTTC
-	TRBV11-3	TRBJ2-7	-	CASSSRSNTRFPYEQYF	TGTGCCAGCAGCTCGCGCTCCAATACCAGGTTTCCCTACGAGCAGTACTTC
-	TRBV7-8	TRBJ2-1	many	CASSPLRPERQGPYNEQFF	TGTGCCAGCAGCCCCCTCCGGCCCGAGCGCCAGGGGCCCTACAATGAGCAGTTCTTC
-	TRBV5-1	TRBJ2-7	few	CASSLVSGSYEQYF	TGCGCCAGCAGCTTGGTGTCGGGTTCCTACGAGCAGTACTTC
-	TRBV9	TRBJ1-6	few	CASSVDGRDNSPLHF	TGTGCCAGCAGCGTAGATGGCAGAGATAATTCACCCCTCCACTTT
-	TRBV2	TRBJ1-3	few	CASLRSGNTIYF	TGTGCCAGCTTGCGCTCTGGAAACACCATATATTTT
-	TRBV3-1	TRBJ2-7	many	CASSQITAMTYEQYF	TGTGCCAGCAGCCAAATCACAGCCATGACCTACGAGCAGTACTTC
TRBD2	TRBV20-1	TRBJ2-3	many	CSARGLAGVLDTQYF	TGCAGTGCTAGGGGACTAGCGGGAGTTCTAGATACGCAGTATTTT
-	TRBV10-3	TRBJ2-3	few	CAVGRENTDTQYF	TGTGCCGTAGGGAGAGAAAACACAGATACGCAGTATTTT
TRBD1	TRBV28	TRBJ2-4	many	CASSLSQWDRGRAKNIQYF	TGTGCCAGCAGTTTGTCTCAATGGGACAGGGGGCGAGCCAAAAACATTCAGTACTTC
TRBD1	TRBV14	TRBJ1-1	few	CASSEDRGLLGTEAFF	TGTGCCAGCAGCGAAGACAGGGGGCTATTGGGCACTGAAGCTTTCTTT
TRBD1	TRBV6-1	TRBJ2-3	many	CASSRTGDASTDTQYF	TGTGCCAGCAGTAGGACAGGGGATGCTAGCACAGATACGCAGTATTTT
TRBD1	TRBV11-2	TRBJ2-7	many	CASSLGQGAWEQYF	TGTGCCAGCAGCTTAGGACAGGGGGCTTGGGAGCAGTACTTC
-	TRBV2	TRBJ2-7	-	CASGGTDTYEQYF	TGTGCCAGTGGGGGGACAGACACCTACGAGCAGTACTTC
TRBD2	TRBV30	TRBJ2-7	many	CAWNRRESNEQYF	TGTGCCTGGAATAGGCGGGAGTCCAACGAGCAGTACTTC
-	TRBV10-1	TRBJ1-1	many	CASSKTVSTTEAFF	TGCGCCAGCAGCAAGACAGTCTCGACCACTGAAGCTTTCTTT
-	TRBV19	TRBJ1-1	-	CASSIQQGPRNTEAFF	TGTGCCAGTAGTATTCAGCAGGGACCCAGGAACACTGAAGCTTTCTTT
TRBD2	TRBV27	TRBJ2-4	-	CASSFLFGGSDIQYF	TGTGCCAGCAGTTTTCTATTTGGCGGGAGTGACATTCAGTACTTC